Described below is a single T cell receptor beta chain sequence and its context. Antigen specificity is unknown. The study ran its PCR with 60 Vbeta and 13 Jbeta primers. Repertoires were generated with immunoSEQ multiplex PCR, while TCRdb's copy carries only in-frame clones and drops some. The sample holds about 190,000 clones, roughly 81% seen once. CDR3 length: 11 residues. CDR1 and CDR2 (germline): GTSNPN, SVGIG (reference sequence). Deletions cut 3 bases from V and 3 bases from J, with 5 bases between. The entry originates in a study of cytomegalovirus exposure and HLA in healthy donors. General observations from the study: For presence/absence analyses, sequencing depth was assumed to be roughly uniform across donors. Owing to their indistinguishability, certain V segments, notably TRBV6-2 and TRBV6-3, were excluded. Among the sequence variants, a highly shared cluster was likely an artifact of sequencing.

The sequencing input was PBMCs. This rearrangement joins TRBV30 to TRBJ1-1, with D hard to call. The receptor comes from a woman younger than 45 in good health and CMV-seropositive. The CDR3 coding sequence is TGTGCCTGGAGCGGGTACACTGAAGCTTTCTTT. It yields the protein CAWSGYTEAFF.